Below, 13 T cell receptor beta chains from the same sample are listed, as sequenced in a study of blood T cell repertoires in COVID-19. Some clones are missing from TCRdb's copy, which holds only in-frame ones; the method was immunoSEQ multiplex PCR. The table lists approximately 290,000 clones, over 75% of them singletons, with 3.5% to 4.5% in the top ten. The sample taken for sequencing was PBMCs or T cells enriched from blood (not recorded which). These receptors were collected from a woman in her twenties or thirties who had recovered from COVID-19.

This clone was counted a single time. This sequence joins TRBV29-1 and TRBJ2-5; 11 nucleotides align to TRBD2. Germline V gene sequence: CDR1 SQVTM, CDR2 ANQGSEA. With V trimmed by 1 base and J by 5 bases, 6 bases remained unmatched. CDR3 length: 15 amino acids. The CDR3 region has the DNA TGCAGCGTTGAAGGTAGACTAGCGGGATCGGAGACCCAGTACTTC. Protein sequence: CSVEGRLAGSETQYF.

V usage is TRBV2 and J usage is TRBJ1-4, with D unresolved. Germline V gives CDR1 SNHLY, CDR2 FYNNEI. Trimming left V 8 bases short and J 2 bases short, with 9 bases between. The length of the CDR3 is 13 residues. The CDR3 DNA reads TGTGCCAGCCGGAGACCCACTAATGAAAAACTGTTTTTT. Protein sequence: CASRRPTNEKLFF.

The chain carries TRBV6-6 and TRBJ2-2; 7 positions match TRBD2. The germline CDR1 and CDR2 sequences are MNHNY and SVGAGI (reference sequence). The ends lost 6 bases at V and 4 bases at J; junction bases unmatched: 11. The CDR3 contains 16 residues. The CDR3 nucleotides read TGTGCCAGCAGGGGTAGCGGGTACTTCGCCACCGGGGAGCTGTTTTTT. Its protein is CASRGSGYFATGELFF.

CDR3 sequence (DNA): TGTGCCAGCAGCTTAGCGCAGAATGAAGCTTTCTTT. It encodes CASSLAQNEAFF. The chain is built from TRBV7-9 and TRBJ1-1; D is uncertain. The germline V and J ends were trimmed by 0 bases and 7 bases, with 6 bases remaining between them. Germline V gene lookup returns CDR1 SEHNR and CDR2 FQNEAQ (reference sequence). This CDR3 is 12 amino acids long.

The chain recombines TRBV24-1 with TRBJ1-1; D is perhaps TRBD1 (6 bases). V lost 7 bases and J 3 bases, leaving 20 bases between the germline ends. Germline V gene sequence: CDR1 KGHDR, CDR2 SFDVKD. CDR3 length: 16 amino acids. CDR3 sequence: CATRPPPRGADTEAFF. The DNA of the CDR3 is TGTGCCACCAGGCCCCCGCCCCGGGGGGCGGACACTGAAGCTTTCTTT.

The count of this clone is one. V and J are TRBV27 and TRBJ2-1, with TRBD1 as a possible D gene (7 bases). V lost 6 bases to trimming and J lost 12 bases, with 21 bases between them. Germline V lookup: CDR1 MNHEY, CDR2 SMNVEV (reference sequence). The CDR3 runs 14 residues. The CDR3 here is CASRRGQSFSGQFF. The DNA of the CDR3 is TGTGCCAGCAGGCGGGGACAGTCCTTTTCGGGGCAGTTCTTC.

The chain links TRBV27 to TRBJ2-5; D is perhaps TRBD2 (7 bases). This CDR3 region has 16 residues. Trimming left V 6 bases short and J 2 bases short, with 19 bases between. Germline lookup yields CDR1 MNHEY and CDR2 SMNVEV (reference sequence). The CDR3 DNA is TGTGCCAGCAGACCACTACTAGGGGGAGGGCAAGAGACCCAGTACTTC. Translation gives CASRPLLGGGQETQYF.

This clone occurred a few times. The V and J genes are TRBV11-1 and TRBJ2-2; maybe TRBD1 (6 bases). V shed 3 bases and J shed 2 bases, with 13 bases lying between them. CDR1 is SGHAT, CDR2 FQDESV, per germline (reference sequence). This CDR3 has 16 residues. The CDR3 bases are TGTGCCAGCAGCTTGTGGGACAAGGGAAACACCGGGGAGCTGTTTTTT. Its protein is CASSLWDKGNTGELFF.

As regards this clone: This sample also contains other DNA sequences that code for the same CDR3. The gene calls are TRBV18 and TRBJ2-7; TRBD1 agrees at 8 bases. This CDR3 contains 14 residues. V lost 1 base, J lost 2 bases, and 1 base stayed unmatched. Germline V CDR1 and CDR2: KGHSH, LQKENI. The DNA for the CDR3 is TGTGCCAGCTCACCACGGACAGGGACCTACGAGCAGTACTTC. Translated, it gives CASSPRTGTYEQYF. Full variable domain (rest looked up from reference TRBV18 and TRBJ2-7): NAGVMQNPRHLVRRRGQEARLRCSPMKGHSHVYWYRQLPEEGLKFMVYLQKENIIDESGMPKERFSAEFPKEGPSILRIQQVVRGDSAAYFCASSPRTGTYEQYFGPGTRLTVT.

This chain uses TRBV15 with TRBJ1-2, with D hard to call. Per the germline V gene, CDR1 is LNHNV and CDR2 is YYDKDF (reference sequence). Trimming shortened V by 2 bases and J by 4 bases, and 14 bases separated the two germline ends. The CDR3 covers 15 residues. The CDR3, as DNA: TGTGCCACCAGCAGACCCCCCATGGCTTCCTATGGCTACACCTTC. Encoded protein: CATSRPPMASYGYTF.

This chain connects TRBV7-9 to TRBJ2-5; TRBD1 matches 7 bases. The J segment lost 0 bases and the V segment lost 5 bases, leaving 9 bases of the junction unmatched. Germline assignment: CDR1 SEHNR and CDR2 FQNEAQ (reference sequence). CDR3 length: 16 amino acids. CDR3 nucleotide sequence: TGTGCCAGCAGCCTAGGGGGCACAGTGTACCAAGAGACCCAGTACTTC. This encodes CASSLGGTVYQETQYF.

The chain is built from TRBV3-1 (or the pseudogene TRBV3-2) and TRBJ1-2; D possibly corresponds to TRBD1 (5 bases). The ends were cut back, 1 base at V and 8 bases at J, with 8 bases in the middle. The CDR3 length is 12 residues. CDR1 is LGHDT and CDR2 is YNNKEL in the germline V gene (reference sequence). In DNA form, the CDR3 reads TGTGCCAGCAGCCAAGTGACAGAGGGCTACACCTTC. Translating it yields CASSQVTEGYTF.

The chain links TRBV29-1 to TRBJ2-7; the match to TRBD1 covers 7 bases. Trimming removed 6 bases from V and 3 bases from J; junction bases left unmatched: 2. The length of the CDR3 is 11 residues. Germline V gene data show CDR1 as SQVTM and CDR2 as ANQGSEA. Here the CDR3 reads CSVGQYYEQYF. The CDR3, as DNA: TGCAGCGTGGGACAGTACTACGAGCAGTACTTC.